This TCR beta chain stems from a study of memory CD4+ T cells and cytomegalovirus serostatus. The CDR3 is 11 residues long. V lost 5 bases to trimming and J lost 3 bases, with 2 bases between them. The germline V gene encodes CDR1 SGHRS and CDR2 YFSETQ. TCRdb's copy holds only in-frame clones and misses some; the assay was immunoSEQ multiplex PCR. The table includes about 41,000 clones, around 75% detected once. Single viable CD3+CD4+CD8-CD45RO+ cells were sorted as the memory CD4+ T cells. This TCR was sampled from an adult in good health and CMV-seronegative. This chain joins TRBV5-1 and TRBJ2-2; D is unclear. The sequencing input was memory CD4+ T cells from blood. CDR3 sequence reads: CASRDTGELFF. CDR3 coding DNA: TGCGCCAGCAGGGACACCGGGGAGCTGTTTTTT.